This TCR beta chain was identified in a study of shared clonotypes between healthy human individuals. Germline V gene sequence: CDR1 SGHTA, CDR2 FQGNSA. Unmatched junction bases numbered 2, after V lost 0 bases and J lost 4 bases. This CDR3 has 16 residues. Only in-frame clones appear in the TCRdb table, and some are missing; sequencing was by immunoSEQ multiplex PCR. The table has some 2.1 million clones, less than 95% seen once. Naive CD8 cells, CD45RO-negative and positively selected for CCR7, excluded terminally differentiated effector memory CD45RA+ cells. The sample comprised naive CD8+ T cells sorted from blood. This TCR was sampled from a man between 18 and 35 years old in good health. The chain joins TRBV7-2 to TRBJ2-1; 11 bases line up with TRBD2. This chain's CDR3 is CASSLASSGRYNEQFF. The CDR3 nucleotides read TGTGCCAGCAGCTTAGCTTCTAGCGGGAGGTACAATGAGCAGTTCTTC.